This TCR beta chain was recovered during a study of shared clonotypes between healthy human individuals. It was CD45RO-negative cells, positively selected for CCR7, that made up naive CD8 cells, with terminally differentiated effector memory CD45RA+ cells excluded. Trimming removed 5 bases from V and 6 bases from J; junction bases left unmatched: 4. Germline-derived CDR1 and CDR2 are SGHVS and FQNEAQ. The CDR3 sequence is 14 residues long. In the case of this clone: The identical CDR3 is also encoded by other nucleotide sequences in the sample.

Produced via immunoSEQ multiplex PCR; TCRdb's table is partial and in-frame only. The sample gives more than 550,000 clones, 92% of which show up once; nearly 25% is in the top ten. Sequences were obtained from naive CD8+ T cells sorted from blood. The sequence was collected from a man younger than 45 in good health. V usage is TRBV7-8 and J usage is TRBJ2-1; 10 bases are a match to TRBD2. CDR3 sequence reads: CASSHRTSGNEQFF. The CDR3 nucleotides are TGTGCCAGCAGCCATAGGACTAGCGGCAATGAGCAGTTCTTC.